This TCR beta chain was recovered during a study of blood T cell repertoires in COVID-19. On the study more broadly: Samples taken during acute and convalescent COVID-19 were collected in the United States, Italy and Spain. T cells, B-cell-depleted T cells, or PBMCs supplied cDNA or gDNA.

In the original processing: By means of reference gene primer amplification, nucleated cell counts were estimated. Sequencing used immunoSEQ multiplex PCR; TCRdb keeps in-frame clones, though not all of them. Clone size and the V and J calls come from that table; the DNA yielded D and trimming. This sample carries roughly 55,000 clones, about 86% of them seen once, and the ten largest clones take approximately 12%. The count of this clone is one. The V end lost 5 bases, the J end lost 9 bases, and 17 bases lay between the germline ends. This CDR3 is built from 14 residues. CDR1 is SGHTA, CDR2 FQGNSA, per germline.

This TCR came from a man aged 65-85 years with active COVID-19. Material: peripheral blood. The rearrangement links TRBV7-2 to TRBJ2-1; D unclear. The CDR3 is CASSDPGRHVEQFF. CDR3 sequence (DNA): TGTGCCAGCAGCGACCCAGGTCGTCACGTTGAGCAGTTCTTC.